These 13 T cell receptor beta chains originate from one sample sequenced in a study of T-cell reconstitution after alpha-beta-depleted transplantation in children. This sample's TCRbeta library carried unique molecular identifier barcodes. TCRdb re-called the PCR reads through MiXCR, storing one row per CDR3 protein. This sample has some 830,000 distinct CDR3 sequences, with approximately 15% found just once. The sequences come from PBMCs, mostly from graft donor cells, collected 360 days after TCRalphabeta/CD19-depleted stem cell transplant. The receptor set was obtained from a male patient between 5 and 17 years old who had a stem cell transplant for acute lymphoblastic leukemia, so the T cells may come from the graft donor.

This clonotype has more than one count but fewer than ten. J is TRBJ2-7 and V is TRBV10-3; D possibly corresponds to TRBD1 (6 bases). V lost 6 bases and J 3 bases, leaving 18 bases between the germline ends. CDR3 size: 15 residues. The V gene's germline CDR1 is ENHRY and CDR2 SYGVKD. CDR3 amino acids: CAIRDPGDTIYEQYF. CDR3 in DNA: TGTGCCATCAGAGACCCAGGGGACACTATCTACGAGCAGTACTTC.

The V gene is TRBV27, the J gene TRBJ2-7; tentatively, D is TRBD2 (6 bases). The V and J ends lost 1 base and 3 bases respectively, with 10 bases between them. This CDR3 contains 14 residues. Germline CDR1 and CDR2: MNHEY and SMNVEV (reference sequence). The CDR3 reads CASSLFGGLYEQYF. CDR3 bases: TGTGCCAGCAGTTTATTTGGAGGGCTCTACGAGCAGTACTTC.

The chain recombines TRBV14 with TRBJ1-6; D is undetermined. Germline V lookup: CDR1 SGHDN, CDR2 FVKESK. Between the trimmed V and J ends, which lost 4 bases and 7 bases, there was a span of 8 bases. CDR3 length: 13 residues. CDR3 residues: CASSPRTNSPLHF. CDR3 nucleotides: TGTGCCAGCAGCCCGAGGACCAATTCACCCCTCCACTTT.

V is TRBV5-1 and J is TRBJ2-7, with D possibly matching TRBD1 (6 bases). The CDR3 contains 14 residues. Germline CDR1 and CDR2: SGHRS and YFSETQ. V was pared by 4 bases and J by 1 base, with 12 bases between. CDR3 in amino acids: CASSIGQPSYEQYF. The CDR3 DNA reads TGCGCCAGCAGCATTGGACAGCCGTCCTACGAGCAGTACTTC. The full variable domain, its missing parts supplied by reference TRBV5-1 and TRBJ2-7, is KAGVTQTPRYLIKTRGQQVTLSCSPISGHRSVSWYQQTPGQGLQFLFEYFSETQRNKGNFPGRFSGRQFSNSRSEMNVSTLELGDSALYLCASSIGQPSYEQYFGPGTRLTVT.

In its sample, this clonotype was seen many times. CDR3 DNA: TGCAGCGTTGGGGGCGACCTAGACTTCACCGGGGAGCTGTTTTTT. Translation: CSVGGDLDFTGELFF. The rearrangement uses TRBV29-1 and TRBJ2-2; the D gene is possibly TRBD1 (5 bases). The ends were cut back, 4 bases at V and 4 bases at J, with 16 bases in the middle. CDR1 SQVTM and CDR2 ANQGSEA come from the germline V gene. This CDR3 contains 15 residues.

This clonotype was observed at least ten times. This sequence joins TRBV4-1 and TRBJ2-2; 8 nucleotides line up with TRBD1. Unmatched junction bases numbered 9, after V lost 4 bases and J lost 2 bases. The CDR3 has 17 amino acids. Per germline, CDR1 MGHRA and CDR2 YSYEKL. CDR3 in amino acids: CASSPRQGSLNTGELFF. In DNA, the CDR3 is TGCGCCAGCAGCCCTCGACAGGGGAGTCTTAACACCGGGGAGCTGTTTTTT.

This clonotype occurred a few times. This chain connects TRBV5-1 to TRBJ2-1, with D hard to call. The CDR3 totals 15 residues. Germline V gives CDR1 SGHRS, CDR2 YFSETQ. Between the trimmed V and J ends, which lost 2 bases and 1 base, there was a span of 10 bases. CDR3 nucleotides: TGCGCCAGCAGCTTCACCCGACCGTCCTACAATGAGCAGTTCTTC. As protein: CASSFTRPSYNEQFF.

This clonotype was seen only a few times. This chain links TRBV29-1 with TRBJ2-7; tentatively, D is TRBD1 (7 bases). V was clipped by 1 base and J by 6 bases, with 22 bases between them. This CDR3 is built from 16 residues. Germline CDR1 SQVTM, CDR2 ANQGSEA. The CDR3 bases are TGCAGCGTTGAAGCGGAGGGACAGTCATACCCCTCCGAGCAGTACTTC. Translated, it gives CSVEAEGQSYPSEQYF.

The gene calls are TRBV11-2 and TRBJ2-4; D is unclear. V gave up 3 bases and J gave up 0 bases, with 6 bases separating them. This CDR3 is 14 amino acids long. Germline V gene sequence: CDR1 SGHAT, CDR2 FQNNGV. As DNA, the CDR3 is TGTGCCAGCAGCTTCGGCCTAGCCAAAAACATTCAGTACTTC. Translation: CASSFGLAKNIQYF.

The gene calls are TRBV5-1 and TRBJ2-3; 10 nucleotides agree with TRBD2. V lost 0 bases, J lost 4 bases, and 5 bases stayed unmatched. Per the germline V gene, CDR1 is SGHRS and CDR2 is YFSETQ. This CDR3 contains 16 residues. The CDR3 region is CASSLDTSGTPDTQYF. The CDR3 region has the DNA TGCGCCAGCAGCTTGGATACTAGCGGGACGCCAGATACGCAGTATTTT.

In its sample, this clonotype was seen a few times. This chain connects TRBV7-3 to TRBJ2-1, with 9 bases matching TRBD2. Trimming cost V 1 base and J 9 bases; bases outside gene matches: 19. The CDR3 consists of 19 residues. CDR1 and CDR2 from the germline V gene are SGHTA and FQGTGA. In DNA, the CDR3 is TGTGCCAGCAGCTTAATCGCGACGGGTAGCGGGAGCTCGTTGGGTGAGCAGTTCTTC. Translated: CASSLIATGSGSSLGEQFF.

This clonotype was observed a few times. The J gene is TRBJ2-7, the V gene TRBV25-1, with TRBD2 matching 12 bases. The V gene's germline CDR1 is MGHDK and CDR2 SYGVNS. This CDR3 contains 16 residues. Trimming took 4 bases from V and 7 from J; bases not matched to a gene: 11. DNA for the CDR3: TGTGCCAGCAGTGTCGGGACTAGCGGGCCCTTAGAGGAGCAGTACTTC. Amino acids: CASSVGTSGPLEEQYF.

This clonotype was seen only a few times. The rearrangement links TRBV29-1 to TRBJ1-1; D may be TRBD1 (5 bases). The length of the CDR3 is 13 residues. The V end lost 6 bases, the J end lost 3 bases, and 14 bases lay between the germline ends. Germline V gene lookup returns CDR1 SQVTM and CDR2 ANQGSEA. CDR3 sequence: CSVRARGDTEAFF. The DNA of the CDR3 is TGCAGCGTGCGCGCAAGGGGCGACACTGAAGCTTTCTTT. Full variable domain (rest looked up from reference TRBV29-1 and TRBJ1-1): SAVISQKPSRDICQRGTSLTIQCQVDSQVTMMFWYRQQPGQSLTLIATANQGSEATYESGFVIDKFPISRPNLTFSTLTVSNMSPEDSSIYLCSVRARGDTEAFFGQGTRLTVV.